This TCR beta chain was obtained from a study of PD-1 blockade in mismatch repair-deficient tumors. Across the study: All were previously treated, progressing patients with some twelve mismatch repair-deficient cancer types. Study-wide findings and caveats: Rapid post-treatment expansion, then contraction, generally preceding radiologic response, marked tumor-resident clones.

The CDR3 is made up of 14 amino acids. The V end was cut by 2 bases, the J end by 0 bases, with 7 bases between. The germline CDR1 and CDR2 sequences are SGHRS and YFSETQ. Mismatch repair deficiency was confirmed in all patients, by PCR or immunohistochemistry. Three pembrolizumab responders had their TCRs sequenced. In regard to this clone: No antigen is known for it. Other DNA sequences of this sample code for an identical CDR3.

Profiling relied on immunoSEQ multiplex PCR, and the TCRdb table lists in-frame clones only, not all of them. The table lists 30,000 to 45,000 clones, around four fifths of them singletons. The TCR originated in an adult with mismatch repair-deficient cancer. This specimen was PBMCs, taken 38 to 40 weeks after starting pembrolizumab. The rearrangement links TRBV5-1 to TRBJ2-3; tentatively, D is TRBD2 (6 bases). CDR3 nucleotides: TGCGCCAGCAGCTTAGGGACTAGCACAGATACGCAGTATTTT. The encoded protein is CASSLGTSTDTQYF.